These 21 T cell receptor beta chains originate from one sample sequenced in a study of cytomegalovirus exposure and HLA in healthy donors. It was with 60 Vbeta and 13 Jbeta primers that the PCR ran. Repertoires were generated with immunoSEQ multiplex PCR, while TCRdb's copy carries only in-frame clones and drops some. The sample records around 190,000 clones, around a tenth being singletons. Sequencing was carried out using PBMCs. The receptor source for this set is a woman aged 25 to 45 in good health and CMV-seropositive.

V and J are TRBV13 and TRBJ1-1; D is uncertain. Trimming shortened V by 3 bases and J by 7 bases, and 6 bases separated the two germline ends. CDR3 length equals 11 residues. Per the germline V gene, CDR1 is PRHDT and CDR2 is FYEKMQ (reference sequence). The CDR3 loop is CASSFRYEAFF. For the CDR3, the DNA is TGTGCCAGCAGCTTCCGCTATGAAGCTTTCTTT.

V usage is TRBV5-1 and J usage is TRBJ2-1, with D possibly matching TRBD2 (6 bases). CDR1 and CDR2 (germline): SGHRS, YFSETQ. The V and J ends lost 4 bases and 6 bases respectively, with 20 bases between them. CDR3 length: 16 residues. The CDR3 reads CASSQSPTGVLNEQFF. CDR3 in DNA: TGCGCCAGCAGCCAAAGCCCCACGGGAGTCCTCAATGAGCAGTTCTTC.

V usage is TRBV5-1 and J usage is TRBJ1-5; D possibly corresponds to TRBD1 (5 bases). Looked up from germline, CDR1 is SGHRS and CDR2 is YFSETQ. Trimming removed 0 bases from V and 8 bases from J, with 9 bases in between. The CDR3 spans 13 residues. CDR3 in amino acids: CASSLGGGEPQHF. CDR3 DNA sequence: TGCGCCAGCAGCTTGGGGGGGGGAGAGCCCCAGCATTTT.

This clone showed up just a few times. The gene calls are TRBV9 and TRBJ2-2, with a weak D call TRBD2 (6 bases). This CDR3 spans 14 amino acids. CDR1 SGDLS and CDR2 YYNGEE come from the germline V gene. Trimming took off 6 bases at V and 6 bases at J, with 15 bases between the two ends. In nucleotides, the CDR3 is TGTGCCAGCAACCCAACGGGGGAGCCCGGGGAGCTGTTTTTT. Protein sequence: CASNPTGEPGELFF.

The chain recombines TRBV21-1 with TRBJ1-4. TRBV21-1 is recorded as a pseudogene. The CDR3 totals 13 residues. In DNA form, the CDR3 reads TGTGCCAGCAGCTCCCGCGTTCCGGAAAAACTGTTTTTT. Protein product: CASSSRVPEKLFF.

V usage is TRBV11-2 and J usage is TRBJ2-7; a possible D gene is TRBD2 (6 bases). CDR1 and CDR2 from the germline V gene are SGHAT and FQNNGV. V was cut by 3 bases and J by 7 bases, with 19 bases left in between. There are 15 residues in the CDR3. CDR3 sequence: CASSLGLAWGLEQYF. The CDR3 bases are TGTGCCAGCAGCTTGGGGCTAGCGTGGGGCTTGGAGCAGTACTTC.

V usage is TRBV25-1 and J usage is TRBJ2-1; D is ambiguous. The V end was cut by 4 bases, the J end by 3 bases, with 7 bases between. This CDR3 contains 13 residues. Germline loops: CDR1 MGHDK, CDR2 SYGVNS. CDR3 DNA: TGTGCCAGCAGTGCACATTACTACAATGAGCAGTTCTTC. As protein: CASSAHYYNEQFF.

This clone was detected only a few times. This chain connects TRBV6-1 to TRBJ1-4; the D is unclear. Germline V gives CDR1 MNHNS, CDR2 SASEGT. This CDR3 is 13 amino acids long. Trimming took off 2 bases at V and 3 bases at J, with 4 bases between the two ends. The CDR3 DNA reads TGTGCCAGCAGTGAAACAGCTAATGAAAAACTGTTTTTT. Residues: CASSETANEKLFF.

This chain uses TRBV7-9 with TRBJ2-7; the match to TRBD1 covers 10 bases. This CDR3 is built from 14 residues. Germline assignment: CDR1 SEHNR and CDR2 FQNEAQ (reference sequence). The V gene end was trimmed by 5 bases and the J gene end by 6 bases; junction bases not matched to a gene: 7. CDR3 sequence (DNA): TGTGCCAGCAGCCCGACAGGGGGCCTCTCCGAGCAGTACTTC. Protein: CASSPTGGLSEQYF.

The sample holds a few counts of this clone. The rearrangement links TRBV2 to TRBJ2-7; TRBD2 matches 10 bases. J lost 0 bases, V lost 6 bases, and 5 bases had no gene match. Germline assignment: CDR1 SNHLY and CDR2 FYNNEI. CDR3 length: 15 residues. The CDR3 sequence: CASRLGLADSYEQYF. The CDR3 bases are TGTGCCAGCAGGCTAGGACTAGCGGACTCCTACGAGCAGTACTTC. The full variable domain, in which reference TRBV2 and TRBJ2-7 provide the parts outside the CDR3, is EPEVTQTPSHQVTQMGQEVILRCVPISNHLYFYWYRQILGQKVEFLVSFYNNEISEKSEIFDDQFSVERPDGSNFTLKIRSTKLEDSAMYFCASRLGLADSYEQYFGPGTRLTVT.

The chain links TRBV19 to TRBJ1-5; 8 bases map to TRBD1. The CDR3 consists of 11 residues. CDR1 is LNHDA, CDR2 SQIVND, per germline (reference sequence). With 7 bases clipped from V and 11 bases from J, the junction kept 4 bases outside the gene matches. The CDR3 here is CASTKTGAQHF. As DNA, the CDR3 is TGTGCCAGTACCAAGACAGGGGCCCAGCATTTT. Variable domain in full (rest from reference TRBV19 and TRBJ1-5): DGGITQSPKYLFRKEGQNVTLSCEQNLNHDAMYWYRQDPGQGLRLIYYSQIVNDFQKGDIAEGYSVSREKKESFPLTVTSAQKNPTAFYLCASTKTGAQHFGDGTRLSIL.

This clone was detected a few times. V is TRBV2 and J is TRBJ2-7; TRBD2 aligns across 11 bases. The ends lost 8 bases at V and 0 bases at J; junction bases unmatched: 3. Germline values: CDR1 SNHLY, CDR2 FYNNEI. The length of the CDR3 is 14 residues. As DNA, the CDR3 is TGTGCCAGCGGGGGGACTAGCGGCTCCTACGAGCAGTACTTC. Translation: CASGGTSGSYEQYF. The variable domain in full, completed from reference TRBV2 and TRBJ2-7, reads EPEVTQTPSHQVTQMGQEVILRCVPISNHLYFYWYRQILGQKVEFLVSFYNNEISEKSEIFDDQFSVERPDGSNFTLKIRSTKLEDSAMYFCASGGTSGSYEQYFGPGTRLTVT.

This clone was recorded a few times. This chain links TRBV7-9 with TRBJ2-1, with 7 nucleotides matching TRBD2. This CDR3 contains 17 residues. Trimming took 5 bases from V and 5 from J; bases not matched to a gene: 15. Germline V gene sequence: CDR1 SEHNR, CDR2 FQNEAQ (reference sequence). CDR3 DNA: TGTGCCAGCAGCCAACGTAGACACCCGGGGGGAAACAATGAGCAGTTCTTC. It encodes CASSQRRHPGGNNEQFF. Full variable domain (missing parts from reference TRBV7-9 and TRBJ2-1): DTGVSQNPRHKITKRGQNVTFRCDPISEHNRLYWYRQTLGQGPEFLTYFQNEAQLEKSRLLSDRFSAERPKGSFSTLEIQRTEQGDSAMYLCASSQRRHPGGNNEQFFGPGTRLTVL.

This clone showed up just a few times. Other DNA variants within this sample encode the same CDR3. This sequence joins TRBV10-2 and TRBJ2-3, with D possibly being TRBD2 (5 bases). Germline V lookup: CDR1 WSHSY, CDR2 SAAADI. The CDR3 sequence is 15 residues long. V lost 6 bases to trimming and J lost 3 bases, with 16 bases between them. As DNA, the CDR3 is TGCGCCAGCAGGGACTCCCTCGCCGTAACAGATACGCAGTATTTT. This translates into CASRDSLAVTDTQYF.

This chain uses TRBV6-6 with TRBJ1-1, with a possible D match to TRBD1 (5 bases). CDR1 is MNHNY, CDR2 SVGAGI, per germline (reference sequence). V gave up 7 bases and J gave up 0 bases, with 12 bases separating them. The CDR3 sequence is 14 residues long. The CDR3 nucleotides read TGTGCCAGCACCCCGGGGGAGATGAACACTGAAGCTTTCTTT. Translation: CASTPGEMNTEAFF.

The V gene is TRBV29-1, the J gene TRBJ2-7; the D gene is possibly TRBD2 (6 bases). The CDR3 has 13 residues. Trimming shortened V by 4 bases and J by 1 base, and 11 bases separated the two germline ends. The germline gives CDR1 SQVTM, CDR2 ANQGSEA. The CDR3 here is CSVARRGSYEQYF. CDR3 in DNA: TGCAGCGTTGCTCGACGGGGGTCCTACGAGCAGTACTTC.

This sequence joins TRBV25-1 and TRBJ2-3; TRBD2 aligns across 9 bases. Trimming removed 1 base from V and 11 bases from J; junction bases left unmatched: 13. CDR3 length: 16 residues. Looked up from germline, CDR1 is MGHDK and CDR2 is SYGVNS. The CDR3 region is CASSEFGTDSGSQQYF. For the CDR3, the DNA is TGTGCCAGCAGTGAATTCGGGACGGATAGCGGGAGCCAGCAGTATTTT. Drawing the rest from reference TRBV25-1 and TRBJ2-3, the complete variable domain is EADIYQTPRYLVIGTGKKITLECSQTMGHDKMYWYQQDPGMELHLIHYSYGVNSTEKGDLSSESTVSRIRTEHFPLTLESARPSHTSQYLCASSEFGTDSGSQQYFGPGTRLTVL.

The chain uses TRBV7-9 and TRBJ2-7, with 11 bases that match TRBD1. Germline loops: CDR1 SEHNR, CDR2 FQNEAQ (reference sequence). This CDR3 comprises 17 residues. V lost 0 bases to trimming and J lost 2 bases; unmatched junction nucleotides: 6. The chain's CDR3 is CASSLAPGQGGAYEQYF. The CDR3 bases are TGTGCCAGCAGCTTAGCACCGGGACAGGGGGGCGCCTACGAGCAGTACTTC.

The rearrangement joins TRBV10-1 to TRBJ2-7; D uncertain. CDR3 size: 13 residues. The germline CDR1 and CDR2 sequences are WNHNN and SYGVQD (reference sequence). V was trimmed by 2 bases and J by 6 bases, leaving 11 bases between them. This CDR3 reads CASSENLSGEQYF. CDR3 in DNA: TGCGCCAGCAGTGAGAATCTATCCGGCGAGCAGTACTTC.

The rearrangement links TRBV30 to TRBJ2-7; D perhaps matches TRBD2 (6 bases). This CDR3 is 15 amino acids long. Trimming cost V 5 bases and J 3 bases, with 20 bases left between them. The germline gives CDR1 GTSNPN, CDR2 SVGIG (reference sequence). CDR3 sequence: CAWGRLQGGNYEQYF. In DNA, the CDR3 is TGTGCCTGGGGCCGCCTTCAGGGCGGGAACTACGAGCAGTACTTC.

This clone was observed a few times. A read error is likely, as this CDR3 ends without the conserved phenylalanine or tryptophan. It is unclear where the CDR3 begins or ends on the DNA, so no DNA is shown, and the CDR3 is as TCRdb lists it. The CDR3 region is CAWSGGNGGNQPKHL. The chain recombines TRBV30 with TRBJ1-5. CDR1 is GTSNPN and CDR2 is SVGIG in the germline V gene (reference sequence). The CDR3 length is 15 residues, termini included.